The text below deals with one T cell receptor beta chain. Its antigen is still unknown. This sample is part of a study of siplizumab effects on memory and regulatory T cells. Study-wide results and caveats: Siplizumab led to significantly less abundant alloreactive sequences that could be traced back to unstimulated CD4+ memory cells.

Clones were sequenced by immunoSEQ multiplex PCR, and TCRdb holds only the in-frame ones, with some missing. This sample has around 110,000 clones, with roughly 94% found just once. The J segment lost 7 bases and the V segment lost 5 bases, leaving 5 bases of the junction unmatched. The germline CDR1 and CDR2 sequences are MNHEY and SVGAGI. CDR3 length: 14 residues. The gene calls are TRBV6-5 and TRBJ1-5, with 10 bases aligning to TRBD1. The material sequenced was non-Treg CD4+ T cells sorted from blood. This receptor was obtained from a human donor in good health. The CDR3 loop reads CASSRTGGYQPQHF. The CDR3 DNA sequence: TGTGCCAGCAGTAGGACAGGGGGATACCAGCCCCAGCATTTT.